The rows below give T cell receptor beta chains drawn from one sample of a study of CD8 T cells in ankylosing spondylitis. Using its own MiXCR run on the 5' RACE reads, TCRdb lists one record per CDR3 protein. The sample has roughly 250,000 distinct CDR3 sequences; 8% to 9.5% are singletons. The sequenced sample consisted of blood, either unsorted or a sorted T cell fraction (not recorded which). These receptors originate from a male donor with ankylosing spondylitis or in good health (not recorded which). CDR3s leave out the opening cysteine and the closing phenylalanine or tryptophan. Some rows have no size entry. The others give once, few or many, or a class for an expanded clone.

size	V	CDR3
-	TRBV30	AWTENYGYT
many	TRBV20-1	SASEREGDTQY
few	TRBV7-3	ASSGDRDDTQY
many	TRBV7-2	ASSLLVPGAGNTIY
many	TRBV7-2	ASSLRERYGYT
few	TRBV5-1	ASSLSARGGGPEAF
many	TRBV20-1	SAHVPGVGTEAF
many	TRBV7-9	ASSPRTSGRYNEQF
few	TRBV6-1	ASSEGAGQGTDTQY
many	TRBV20-1	SARDKPGLAYEQY
many	TRBV12-3/TRBV12-4	ASSFRGGHIQY
many	TRBV10-3	ACGLAGVNEQY
-	TRBV20-1	SARGWVGTDTQY
-	TRBV7-9	ASSPKTSGSAYEQY
many	TRBV7-9	ASSLASYNNEQF
few	TRBV14	ASSQDGVVETQY
many	TRBV20-1	SARPPRDTNYGYT
-	TRBV12-3/TRBV12-4	ASSVAGFTDTQY
many	TRBV19	ATRPGGVNYGYT
many	TRBV6-5	ATGASGNTIY
-	TRBV20-1	SAVSSIRTDTQY
many	TRBV7-2	ASSLTNYANTGELF
many	TRBV7-2	ASSLSPTGMGGELF
many	TRBV6-5	ASSDAWEQY
-	TRBV7-9	ASSLVETGELF
many	TRBV6-2/TRBV6-3	ASSYRGQGALDEQF
many	TRBV27	ASSRPGQGASGYT
many	TRBV29-1	SVVASGRGGRTDTQY
-	TRBV20-1	SASRGAGDSNEQF
many	TRBV20-1	SARSGRYQPQH
few	TRBV6-2/TRBV6-3	ASRSPATDTQY
many	TRBV4-3	ASSAGATGELF
many	TRBV27	ASRWGPGELF
-	TRBV7-9	ASSLGQGDHNYGYT
many	TRBV5-6	ASSPQPGQPTEAF
many	TRBV4-3	ASSQNRGLNQPQH
many	TRBV20-1	SARADAASTDTQY
many	TRBV5-1	ASSSGQVKNIQY
many	TRBV29-1	SVQAGGGTGELF